This passage covers 10 T cell receptor beta chains from one sample sequenced in a study of T-cell reconstitution after alpha-beta-depleted transplantation in children. Unique molecular identifiers were incorporated into the prepared TCRbeta library. TCRdb fed the PCR reads into MiXCR, producing one record per CDR3 protein. The table includes fewer than 550,000 distinct CDR3 sequences, 10% detected once. The material was PBMCs, obtained before TCRalphabeta/CD19-depleted stem cell transplant. These receptors were obtained from a child aged 2 to 10 with inherited bone marrow failure, due to receive a stem cell transplant.

Many counts were recorded for this clonotype. The chain links TRBV29-1 to TRBJ2-1; tentative D call: TRBD1 (10 bases). Trimming pared 6 bases from V and 2 bases from J, leaving 20 bases between. The CDR3 has 16 residues. Germline CDR1 reads SQVTM; CDR2 reads ANQGSEA. The CDR3 is CSVRQGASGTYNEQFF. The CDR3 coding sequence is TGCAGCGTAAGACAGGGGGCTAGCGGGACCTACAATGAGCAGTTCTTC.

This clonotype was recorded at least ten times. The CDR3 here is CAISEGGHRYEQYF. CDR3 coding DNA: TGTGCCATCAGTGAAGGTGGACACCGATACGAGCAGTACTTC. The rearrangement links TRBV10-3 to TRBJ2-7; D may be TRBD1 (5 bases). Trimming cost V 3 bases and J 4 bases, with 13 bases left between them. Germline V gives CDR1 ENHRY, CDR2 SYGVKD. The CDR3 is 14 amino acids.

This clonotype occurred many times. The V gene is TRBV29-1, the J gene TRBJ2-2; TRBD1 or TRBD2 may be the D gene (5 bases each). Trimming took off 7 bases at V and 2 bases at J, with 14 bases between the two ends. The CDR3 contains 14 residues. The germline V gene encodes CDR1 SQVTM and CDR2 ANQGSEA. CDR3 DNA: TGCAGCGGGGGGACCACACTCAACACCGGGGAGCTGTTTTTT. Protein sequence: CSGGTTLNTGELFF.

In its sample, this clonotype was seen many times. The chain uses TRBV29-1 and TRBJ2-1; no clear D gene. V lost 3 bases and J 3 bases, leaving 3 bases between the germline ends. The germline V gene encodes CDR1 SQVTM and CDR2 ANQGSEA. The CDR3 is 11 amino acids. This CDR3 reads CSVDGYNEQFF. The CDR3 DNA reads as TGCAGCGTTGACGGCTACAATGAGCAGTTCTTC.

This clonotype was observed at least ten times. The chain employs TRBV7-2 and TRBJ1-5; no definite D call. The CDR3 has 13 amino acids. Trimming left V 4 bases short and J 5 bases short, with 9 bases between. From germline, CDR1 is SGHTA and CDR2 FQGNSA. The CDR3 nucleotides read TGTGCCAGCAGCTGGCAAGCTGATCAGCCCCAGCATTTT. Its protein product is CASSWQADQPQHF.

The table lists this clonotype with a few counts. V gene TRBV27 combines with J gene TRBJ2-1, with D tentatively TRBD2 (6 bases). Germline-derived CDR1 and CDR2 are MNHEY and SMNVEV (reference sequence). V was shortened by 6 bases and J by 8 bases, with 14 bases between the two germline ends. The CDR3 spans 13 residues. The chain's CDR3 is CASRLGLGDEQFF. The CDR3, as DNA: TGTGCCAGCAGACTGGGACTGGGCGATGAGCAGTTCTTC.

At least ten counts were recorded for this clonotype. The V gene is TRBV25-1, the J gene TRBJ2-5; the D is unclear. The V gene's germline CDR1 is MGHDK and CDR2 SYGVNS. This CDR3 region has 17 residues. Trimming removed 4 bases at V and 2 bases at J, with 20 bases between. The CDR3 protein is CASSVKVLVRTQETQYF. For the CDR3, the DNA is TGTGCCAGCAGTGTTAAGGTCCTTGTGAGGACGCAAGAGACCCAGTACTTC.

This clonotype was seen many times. The J gene is TRBJ1-2, the V gene TRBV29-1; a weak D match, TRBD1 (5 bases). This CDR3 comprises 11 residues. The germline CDR1 and CDR2 sequences are SQVTM and ANQGSEA. The V end lost 7 bases, the J end lost 7 bases, and 13 bases lay between the germline ends. As DNA, the CDR3 is TGCAGCGCCCTTCAGGGTCCTGGCTACACCTTC. This codes for CSALQGPGYTF. The full variable domain, rest sourced from reference TRBV29-1 and TRBJ1-2, is SAVISQKPSRDICQRGTSLTIQCQVDSQVTMMFWYRQQPGQSLTLIATANQGSEATYESGFVIDKFPISRPNLTFSTLTVSNMSPEDSSIYLCSALQGPGYTFGSGTRLTVV.

This clonotype came up many times. This rearrangement joins TRBV10-3 to TRBJ2-7; D possibly corresponds to TRBD2 (6 bases). This CDR3 has 13 residues. Germline V gene data show CDR1 as ENHRY and CDR2 as SYGVKD. Trimming removed 8 bases from V and 4 bases from J, with 15 bases in between. The CDR3, as DNA: TGTGCCATCGTGGGGGGTCCCGGGTACGAGCAGTACTTC. As protein: CAIVGGPGYEQYF.

At least ten counts were recorded for this clonotype. The chain uses TRBV7-2 and TRBJ1-1, with 8 bases matching TRBD1. CDR1 is SGHTA, CDR2 FQGNSA, per germline. CDR3 length equals 14 residues. V shed 5 bases, J shed 4 bases, and the junction held 6 bases outside the gene matches. The CDR3 DNA reads as TGTGCCAGCAGCCGACAGACAGGGGTCACTGAAGCTTTCTTT. Amino acid sequence: CASSRQTGVTEAFF.